The 7 T cell receptor beta chains in this list originate from one sample, sequenced in a study of blood T cell repertoires in COVID-19. The protocol was immunoSEQ multiplex PCR, while the TCRdb copy is restricted to in-frame clones and leaves out a portion. This repertoire shows about 200,000 clones, about nine tenths found once; its top ten account for 1.5% to 2%. Sequences were obtained from peripheral blood. The receptors originated from a man between 18 and 35 years old with active or convalescent COVID-19.

This chain links TRBV10-3 with TRBJ2-2; the match to TRBD1 covers 9 bases. This CDR3 spans 16 amino acids. Germline values: CDR1 ENHRY, CDR2 SYGVKD. Germline trimming cut 7 bases from V and 0 bases from J; bases unmatched to any gene: 6. CDR3 residues: CAIMAGQGTNTGELFF. The DNA for the CDR3 is TGTGCCATCATGGCGGGACAGGGAACGAACACCGGGGAGCTGTTTTTT.

The sample holds a few counts of this clone. J is TRBJ1-6 and V is TRBV5-1, with TRBD1 matching 7 bases. V lost 2 bases to trimming and J lost 9 bases; unmatched junction nucleotides: 8. This CDR3 comprises 15 residues. CDR1 is SGHRS, CDR2 YFSETQ, per germline. CDR3: CASSFRTGDRSPLHF. CDR3 sequence (DNA): TGCGCCAGCAGCTTTCGTACAGGGGATCGTTCACCCCTCCACTTT.

This clone was seen just once. This chain links TRBV13 with TRBJ2-1; D is uncertain. The CDR3 loop spans 17 amino acids. V was cut by 4 bases and J by 3 bases, with 19 bases left in between. Germline CDR1 reads PRHDT; CDR2 reads FYEKMQ (reference sequence). The CDR3, as DNA: TGTGCCAGCAGCTACATAACCCCTGGTCTCCACTACAATGAGCAGTTCTTC. It translates to CASSYITPGLHYNEQFF.

The chain recombines TRBV30 with TRBJ1-5; no definite D call. The CDR3 length is 13 residues. Germline lookup yields CDR1 GTSNPN and CDR2 SVGIG (reference sequence). Trimming cost V 1 base and J 4 bases, with 8 bases left between them. CDR3 in DNA: TGTGCCTGGAGTGCAGGCTTAAATCAGCCCCAGCATTTT. This encodes CAWSAGLNQPQHF.

This chain connects TRBV4-1 to TRBJ1-2, with 9 bases that match TRBD1. There are 14 residues in the CDR3. Unmatched junction bases numbered 5, after V lost 5 bases and J lost 4 bases. The germline CDR1 and CDR2 sequences are MGHRA and YSYEKL. CDR3 in DNA: TGCGCCAGCAGCACCCAGACAGGGGGCTATGGCTACACCTTC. Translating it yields CASSTQTGGYGYTF.

V is TRBV6-5 and J is TRBJ1-5; D unresolved. V was clipped by 9 bases and J by 9 bases, with 15 bases between them. The CDR3 runs 12 residues. Per germline, CDR1 MNHEY and CDR2 SVGAGI. The CDR3 is CASKTPEGPQHF. As DNA, the CDR3 is TGTGCCAGTAAAACCCCGGAGGGGCCCCAGCATTTT.

The chain uses TRBV7-9 and TRBJ2-1; 9 bases agree with TRBD2. The CDR3 is made up of 16 amino acids. The J segment lost 5 bases and the V segment lost 3 bases, leaving 8 bases of the junction unmatched. Germline CDR1 SEHNR, CDR2 FQNEAQ (reference sequence). The CDR3 nucleotides read TGTGCCAGCAGCTTGCAAGCGGGAGGCCCCGACAATGAGCAGTTCTTC. It specifies CASSLQAGGPDNEQFF.